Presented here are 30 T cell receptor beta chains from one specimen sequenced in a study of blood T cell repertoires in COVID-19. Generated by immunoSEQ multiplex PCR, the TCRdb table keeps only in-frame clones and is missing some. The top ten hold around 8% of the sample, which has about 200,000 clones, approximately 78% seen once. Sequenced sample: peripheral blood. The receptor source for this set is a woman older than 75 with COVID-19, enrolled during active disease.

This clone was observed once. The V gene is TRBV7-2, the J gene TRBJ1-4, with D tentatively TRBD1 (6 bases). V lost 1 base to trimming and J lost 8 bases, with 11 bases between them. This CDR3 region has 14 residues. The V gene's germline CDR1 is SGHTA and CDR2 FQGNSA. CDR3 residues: CASSLVQGGEKLFF. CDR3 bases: TGTGCCAGCAGCTTAGTACAGGGTGGGGAAAAACTGTTTTTT.

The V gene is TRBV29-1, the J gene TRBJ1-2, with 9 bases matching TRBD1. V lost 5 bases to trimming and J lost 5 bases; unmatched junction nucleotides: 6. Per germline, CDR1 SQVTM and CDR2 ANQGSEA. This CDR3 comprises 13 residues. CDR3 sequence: CSVKPGQGYGYTF. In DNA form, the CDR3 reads TGCAGCGTTAAACCGGGACAGGGTTATGGCTACACCTTC.

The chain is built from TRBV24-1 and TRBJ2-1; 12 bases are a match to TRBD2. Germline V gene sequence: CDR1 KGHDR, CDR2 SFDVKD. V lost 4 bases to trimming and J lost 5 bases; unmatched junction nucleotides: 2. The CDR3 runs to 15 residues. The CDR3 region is CATSDRTSGNNEQFF. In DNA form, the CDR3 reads TGTGCCACCAGTGACCGGACTAGCGGGAACAATGAGCAGTTCTTC.

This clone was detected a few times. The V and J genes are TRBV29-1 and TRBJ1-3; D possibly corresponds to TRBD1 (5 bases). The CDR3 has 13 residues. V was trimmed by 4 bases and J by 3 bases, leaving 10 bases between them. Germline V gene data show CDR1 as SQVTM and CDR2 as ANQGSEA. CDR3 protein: CSVGGVGGNTIYF. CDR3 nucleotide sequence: TGCAGCGTTGGGGGGGTCGGTGGAAACACCATATATTTT.

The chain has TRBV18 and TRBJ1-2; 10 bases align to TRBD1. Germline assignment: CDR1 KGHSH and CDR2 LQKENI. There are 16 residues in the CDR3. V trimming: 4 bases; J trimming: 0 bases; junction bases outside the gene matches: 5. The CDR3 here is CASSQGQGTANYGYTF. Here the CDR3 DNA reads TGTGCCAGCTCACAGGGACAGGGGACGGCTAACTATGGCTACACCTTC.

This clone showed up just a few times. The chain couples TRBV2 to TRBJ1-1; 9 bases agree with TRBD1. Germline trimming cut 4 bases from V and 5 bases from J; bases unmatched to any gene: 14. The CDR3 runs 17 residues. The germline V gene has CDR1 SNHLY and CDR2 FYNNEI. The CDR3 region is CASSATGGASVITEAFF. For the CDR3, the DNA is TGTGCCAGCAGTGCCACAGGGGGCGCGAGTGTTATAACTGAAGCTTTCTTT.

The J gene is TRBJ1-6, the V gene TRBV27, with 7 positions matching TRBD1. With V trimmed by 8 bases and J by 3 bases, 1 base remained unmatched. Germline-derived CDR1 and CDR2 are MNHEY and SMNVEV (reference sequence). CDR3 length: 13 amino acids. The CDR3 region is CASGDSYNSPLHF. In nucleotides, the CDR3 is TGTGCCAGCGGGGACAGCTATAATTCACCCCTCCACTTT.

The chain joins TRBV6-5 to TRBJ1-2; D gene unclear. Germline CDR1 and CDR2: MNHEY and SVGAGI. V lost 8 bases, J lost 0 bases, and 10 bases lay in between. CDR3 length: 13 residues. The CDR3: CASRKEANYGYTF. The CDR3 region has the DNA TGTGCCAGCCGGAAGGAGGCTAACTATGGCTACACCTTC.

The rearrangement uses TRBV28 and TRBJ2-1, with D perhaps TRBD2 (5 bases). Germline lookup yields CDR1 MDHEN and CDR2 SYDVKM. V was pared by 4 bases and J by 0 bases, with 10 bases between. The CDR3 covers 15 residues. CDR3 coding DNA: TGTGCCAGCAGTTACGGAGGAAGCTCCTACAATGAGCAGTTCTTC. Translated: CASSYGGSSYNEQFF.

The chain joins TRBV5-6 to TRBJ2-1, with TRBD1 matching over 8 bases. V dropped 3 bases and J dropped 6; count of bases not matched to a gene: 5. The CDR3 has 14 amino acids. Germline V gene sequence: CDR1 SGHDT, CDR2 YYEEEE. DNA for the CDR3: TGTGCCAGCAGCTCCCCCGACAGGGGCAATGAGCAGTTCTTC. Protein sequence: CASSSPDRGNEQFF. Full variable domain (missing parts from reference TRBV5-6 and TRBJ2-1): DAGVTQSPTHLIKTRGQQVTLRCSPKSGHDTVSWYQQALGQGPQFIFQYYEEEERQRGNFPDRFSGHQFPNYSSELNVNALLLGDSALYLCASSSPDRGNEQFFGPGTRLTVL.

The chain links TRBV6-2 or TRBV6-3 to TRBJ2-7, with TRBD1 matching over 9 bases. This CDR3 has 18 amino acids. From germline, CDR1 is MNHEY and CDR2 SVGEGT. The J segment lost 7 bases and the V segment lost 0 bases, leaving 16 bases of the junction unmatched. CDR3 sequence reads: CASSYSMVVGQGRSEQYF. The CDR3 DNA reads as TGTGCCAGCAGTTACTCGATGGTGGTGGGACAGGGACGTTCTGAGCAGTACTTC.

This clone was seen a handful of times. CDR3 DNA: TGTGCCAGCTCACTTGGACTGTTTGACTACGAGCAGTACTTC. It specifies CASSLGLFDYEQYF. The chain recombines TRBV18 with TRBJ2-7, with a weak D call TRBD2 (5 bases). The germline CDR1 and CDR2 sequences are KGHSH and LQKENI. The CDR3 has 14 amino acids. Trimming took 4 bases from V and 3 from J, leaving 13 bases between them. Together with reference TRBV18 and TRBJ2-7, the CDR3 gives the full variable domain: NAGVMQNPRHLVRRRGQEARLRCSPMKGHSHVYWYRQLPEEGLKFMVYLQKENIIDESGMPKERFSAEFPKEGPSILRIQQVVRGDSAAYFCASSLGLFDYEQYFGPGTRLTVT.

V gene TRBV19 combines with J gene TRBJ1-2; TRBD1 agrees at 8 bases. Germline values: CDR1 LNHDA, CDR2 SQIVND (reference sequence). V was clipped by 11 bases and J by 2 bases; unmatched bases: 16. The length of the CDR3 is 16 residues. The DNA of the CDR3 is TGTGCCTGCAGGAGCTGGGACAGGACAAAAAACTATGGCTACACCTTC. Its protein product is CACRSWDRTKNYGYTF.

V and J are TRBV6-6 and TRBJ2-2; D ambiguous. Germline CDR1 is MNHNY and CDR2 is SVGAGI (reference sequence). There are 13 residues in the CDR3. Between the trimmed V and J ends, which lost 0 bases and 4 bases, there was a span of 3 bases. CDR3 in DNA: TGTGCCAGCAGTTACTCTAGCACCGGGGAGCTGTTTTTT. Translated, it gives CASSYSSTGELFF.

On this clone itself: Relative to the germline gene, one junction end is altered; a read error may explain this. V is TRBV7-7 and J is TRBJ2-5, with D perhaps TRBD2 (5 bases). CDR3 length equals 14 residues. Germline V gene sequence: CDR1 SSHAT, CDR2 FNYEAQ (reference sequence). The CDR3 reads CASSSRGLQETQYF. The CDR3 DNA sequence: TGTGCTAGCAGCTCCCGGGGTCTACAAGAGACCCAGTACTTC.

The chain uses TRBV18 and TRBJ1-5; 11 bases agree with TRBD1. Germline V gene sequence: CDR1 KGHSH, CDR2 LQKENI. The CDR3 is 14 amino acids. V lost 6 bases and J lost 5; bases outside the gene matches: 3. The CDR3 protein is CASSRTGGYQPQHF. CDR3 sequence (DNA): TGTGCCAGCTCTCGGACAGGGGGCTATCAGCCCCAGCATTTT. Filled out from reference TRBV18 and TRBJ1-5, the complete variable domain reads NAGVMQNPRHLVRRRGQEARLRCSPMKGHSHVYWYRQLPEEGLKFMVYLQKENIIDESGMPKERFSAEFPKEGPSILRIQQVVRGDSAAYFCASSRTGGYQPQHFGDGTRLSIL.

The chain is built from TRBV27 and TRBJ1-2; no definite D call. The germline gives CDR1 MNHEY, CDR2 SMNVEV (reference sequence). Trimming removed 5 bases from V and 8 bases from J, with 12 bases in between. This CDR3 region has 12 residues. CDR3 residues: CASSNSRRGYTF. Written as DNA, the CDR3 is TGTGCCAGCAGTAATAGCCGCCGCGGCTACACCTTC.

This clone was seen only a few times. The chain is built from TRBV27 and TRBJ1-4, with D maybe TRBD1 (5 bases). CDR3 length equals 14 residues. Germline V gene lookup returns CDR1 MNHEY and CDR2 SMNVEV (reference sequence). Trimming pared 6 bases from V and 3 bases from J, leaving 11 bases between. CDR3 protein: CASRRGEPNEKLFF. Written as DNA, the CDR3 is TGTGCCAGCAGACGGGGGGAACCTAATGAAAAACTGTTTTTT.

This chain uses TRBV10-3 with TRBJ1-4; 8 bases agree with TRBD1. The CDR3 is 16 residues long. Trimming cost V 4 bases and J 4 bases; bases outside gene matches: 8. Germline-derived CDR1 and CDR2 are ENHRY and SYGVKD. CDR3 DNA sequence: TGTGCCATCAGTGGTGGACAGGGCCGGGGTAATGAAAAACTGTTTTTT. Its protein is CAISGGQGRGNEKLFF.

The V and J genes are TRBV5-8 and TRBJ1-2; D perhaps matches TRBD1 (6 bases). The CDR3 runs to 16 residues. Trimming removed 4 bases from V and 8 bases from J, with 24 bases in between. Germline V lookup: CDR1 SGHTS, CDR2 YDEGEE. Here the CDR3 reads CASSPYRTTGLEGYTF. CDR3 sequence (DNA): TGTGCCAGCAGCCCGTATCGAACCACAGGGCTGGAAGGCTACACCTTC.

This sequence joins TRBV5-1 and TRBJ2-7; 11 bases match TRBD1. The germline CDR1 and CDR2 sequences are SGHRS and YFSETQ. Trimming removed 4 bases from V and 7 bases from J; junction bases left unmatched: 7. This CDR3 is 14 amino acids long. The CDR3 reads CASSPGTGGGEQYF. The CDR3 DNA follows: TGCGCCAGCAGCCCTGGGACAGGGGGAGGGGAGCAGTACTTC.

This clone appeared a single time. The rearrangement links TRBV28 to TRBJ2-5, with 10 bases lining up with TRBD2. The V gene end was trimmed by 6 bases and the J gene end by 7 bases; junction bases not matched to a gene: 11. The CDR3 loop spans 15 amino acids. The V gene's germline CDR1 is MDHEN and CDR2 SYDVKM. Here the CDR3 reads CASRSSGGGVLTQYF. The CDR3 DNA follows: TGTGCCAGCAGATCCAGCGGGGGGGGTGTGCTGACCCAGTACTTC. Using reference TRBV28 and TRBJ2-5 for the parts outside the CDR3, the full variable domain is DVKVTQSSRYLVKRTGEKVFLECVQDMDHENMFWYRQDPGLGLRLIYFSYDVKMKEKGDIPEGYSVSREKKERFSLILESASTNQTSMYLCASRSSGGGVLTQYFGPGTRLLVL.

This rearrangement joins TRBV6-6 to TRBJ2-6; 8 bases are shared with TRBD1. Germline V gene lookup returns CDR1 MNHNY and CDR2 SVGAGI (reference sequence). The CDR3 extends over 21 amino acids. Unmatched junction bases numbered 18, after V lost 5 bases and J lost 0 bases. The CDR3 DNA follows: TGTGCCAGCAGTCCTGGACAGGGACGAGGCCAGCTCGGCTCTGGGGCCAACGTCCTGACTTTC. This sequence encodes CASSPGQGRGQLGSGANVLTF.

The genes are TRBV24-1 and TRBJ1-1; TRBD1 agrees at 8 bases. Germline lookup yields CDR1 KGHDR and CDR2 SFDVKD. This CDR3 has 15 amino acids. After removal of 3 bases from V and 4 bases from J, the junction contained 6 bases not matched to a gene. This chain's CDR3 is CATSDRTGLSTEAFF. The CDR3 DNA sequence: TGTGCCACCAGTGATAGGACAGGGCTTTCCACTGAAGCTTTCTTT.

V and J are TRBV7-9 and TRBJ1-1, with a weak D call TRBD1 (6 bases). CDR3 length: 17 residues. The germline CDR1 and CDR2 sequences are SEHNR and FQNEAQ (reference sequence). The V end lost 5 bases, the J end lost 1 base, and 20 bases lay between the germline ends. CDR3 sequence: CASSPPGGAGSNTEAFF. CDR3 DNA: TGTGCCAGCAGCCCACCGGGGGGGGCCGGGTCGAACACTGAAGCTTTCTTT. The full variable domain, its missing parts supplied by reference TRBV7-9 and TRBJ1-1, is DTGVSQNPRHKITKRGQNVTFRCDPISEHNRLYWYRQTLGQGPEFLTYFQNEAQLEKSRLLSDRFSAERPKGSFSTLEIQRTEQGDSAMYLCASSPPGGAGSNTEAFFGQGTRLTVV.

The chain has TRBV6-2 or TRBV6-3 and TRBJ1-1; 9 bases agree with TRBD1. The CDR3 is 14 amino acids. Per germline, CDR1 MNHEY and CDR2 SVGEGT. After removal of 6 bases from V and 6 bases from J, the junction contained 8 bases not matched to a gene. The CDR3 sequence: CASSRMGQGPEAFF. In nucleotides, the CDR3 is TGTGCCAGCAGCCGAATGGGACAGGGACCTGAAGCTTTCTTT.

The CDR3 protein is CASRGRTGNSPLHF. The CDR3 bases are TGTGCCAGCAGGGGGCGGACAGGGAATTCACCCCTCCACTTT. This chain connects TRBV2 to TRBJ1-6; 8 positions agree with TRBD1. The CDR3 totals 14 residues. J was trimmed by 7 bases and V by 6 bases; bases with no gene match: 5. Germline lookup yields CDR1 SNHLY and CDR2 FYNNEI.

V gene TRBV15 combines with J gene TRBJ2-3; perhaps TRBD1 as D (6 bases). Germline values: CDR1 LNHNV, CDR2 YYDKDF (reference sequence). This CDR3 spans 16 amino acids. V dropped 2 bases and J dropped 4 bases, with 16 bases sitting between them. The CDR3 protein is CATSRQGSDSPDTQYF. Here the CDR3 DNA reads TGTGCCACCAGCAGACAGGGGTCCGATTCGCCAGATACGCAGTATTTT.

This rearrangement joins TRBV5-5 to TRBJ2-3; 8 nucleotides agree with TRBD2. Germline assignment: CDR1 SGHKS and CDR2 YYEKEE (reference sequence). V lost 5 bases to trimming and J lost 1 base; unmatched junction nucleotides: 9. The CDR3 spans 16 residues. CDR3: CASRRGRGGGTDTQYF. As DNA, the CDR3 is TGTGCCAGCAGGAGGGGACGGGGGGGAGGCACAGATACGCAGTATTTT.

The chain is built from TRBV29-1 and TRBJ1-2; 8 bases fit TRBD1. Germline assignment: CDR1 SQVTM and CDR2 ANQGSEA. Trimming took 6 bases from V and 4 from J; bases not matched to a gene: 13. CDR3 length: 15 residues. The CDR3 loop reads CSVTPETGVSYGYTF. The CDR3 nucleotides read TGCAGCGTCACCCCTGAGACAGGGGTGTCCTATGGCTACACCTTC.